Below, 22 T cell receptor beta chains from the same sample are listed, as sequenced in a study of blood T cell repertoires in COVID-19. Generated by immunoSEQ multiplex PCR, the TCRdb table keeps only in-frame clones and is missing some. Seen here are 100,000 to 150,000 clones, over 55% observed once, and the top ten hold 2% to 2.5%. Material for sequencing was peripheral blood. The receptors shown here come from a woman in her 70s with acute or convalescent COVID-19.

The rearrangement links TRBV5-1 to TRBJ1-1; TRBD1 matches at 7 bases. Losses at the gene ends were 3 bases for V and 8 bases for J; bases not matched to a gene: 7. Germline V gives CDR1 SGHRS, CDR2 YFSETQ. This CDR3 region has 13 residues. Here the CDR3 DNA reads TGCGCCAGCAGCTCACAGGGGCCAGGCGAAGCTTTCTTT. Translating gives CASSSQGPGEAFF. The complete variable domain, with remaining parts taken from reference TRBV5-1 and TRBJ1-1, reads KAGVTQTPRYLIKTRGQQVTLSCSPISGHRSVSWYQQTPGQGLQFLFEYFSETQRNKGNFPGRFSGRQFSNSRSEMNVSTLELGDSALYLCASSSQGPGEAFFGQGTRLTVV.

CDR3 nucleotide sequence: TGTGCCAGCAGTTGGGGACAGGTTCAGAACACTGAAGCTTTCTTT. As protein: CASSWGQVQNTEAFF. This chain connects TRBV6-1 to TRBJ1-1; 8 nucleotides match TRBD1. J was trimmed by 1 base and V by 5 bases; bases with no gene match: 6. CDR3 length: 15 residues. Germline lookup yields CDR1 MNHNS and CDR2 SASEGT.

The chain recombines TRBV7-6 with TRBJ1-2; 9 bases map to TRBD1. V dropped 1 base and J dropped 2; count of bases not matched to a gene: 11. The CDR3 totals 18 residues. Germline values: CDR1 SGHVS, CDR2 FNYEAQ. CDR3 amino acids: CASSLGPGTGTSNYGYTF. The CDR3 DNA sequence: TGTGCCAGCAGCTTAGGCCCCGGGACAGGGACCTCAAACTATGGCTACACCTTC.

The rearrangement uses TRBV9 and TRBJ2-3; TRBD2 agrees at 7 bases. V was pared by 0 bases and J by 1 base, with 8 bases of the junction left unmatched. The CDR3 is 17 residues long. In germline, CDR1 is SGDLS, CDR2 YYNGEE. The CDR3 loop is CASSVATEAGGTDTQYF. CDR3 nucleotides: TGTGCCAGCAGCGTAGCTACGGAGGCGGGGGGCACAGATACGCAGTATTTT.

This clone was counted between two and nine times. This sequence joins TRBV6-5 and TRBJ1-1, with D possibly matching TRBD1 (6 bases). Germline CDR1 reads MNHEY; CDR2 reads SVGAGI. V dropped 4 bases and J dropped 4 bases, with 10 bases sitting between them. The CDR3 runs 13 residues. The CDR3 DNA reads TGTGCCAGCAGTTTGGGGGGGGCCACTGAAGCTTTCTTT. It yields the protein CASSLGGATEAFF.

This clone was observed once. The chain recombines TRBV5-6 with TRBJ2-2; 11 bases map to TRBD1. The V and J ends lost 4 bases and 6 bases, in that order; junction bases with no gene match: 11. CDR3 length equals 17 residues. The germline gives CDR1 SGHDT, CDR2 YYEEEE. The CDR3 spells CASSPGQGARGAGELFF. DNA for the CDR3: TGTGCCAGCAGCCCCGGACAGGGGGCGCGGGGGGCCGGGGAGCTGTTTTTT.

The V and J genes are TRBV15 and TRBJ1-2; TRBD1 might be the D (6 bases). The CDR3 contains 13 residues. Trimming removed 4 bases at V and 4 bases at J, with 10 bases between. Germline loops: CDR1 LNHNV, CDR2 YYDKDF (reference sequence). CDR3 nucleotide sequence: TGTGCCACCAGCACCTCAGGGGCCTATGGCTACACCTTC. It codes for CATSTSGAYGYTF.

For the CDR3, the DNA is TGTGCCAGCAGCTTAGCCGCGGGCCAGACCCAGTACTTC. Encoded protein: CASSLAAGQTQYF. The J gene is TRBJ2-5, the V gene TRBV7-2; TRBD2 is a possible D gene (5 bases). Germline CDR1 SGHTA, CDR2 FQGNSA. The V end was cut by 0 bases, the J end by 6 bases, with 8 bases between. This CDR3 has 13 residues.

This clone showed up many times. Here the CDR3 reads CASSLDTMSYNEQFF. In DNA, the CDR3 is TGTGCCAGCAGCTTGGACACTATGTCCTACAATGAGCAGTTCTTC. V gene TRBV5-6 combines with J gene TRBJ2-1; D remains unclear. The CDR3 totals 15 residues. Trimming removed 0 bases at V and 1 base at J, with 8 bases between. The germline CDR1 and CDR2 sequences are SGHDT and YYEEEE.

The chain is built from TRBV5-6 and TRBJ1-1, with no clear D. This CDR3 has 12 residues. Germline lookup yields CDR1 SGHDT and CDR2 YYEEEE. V was trimmed by 0 bases and J by 5 bases, leaving 5 bases between them. CDR3 nucleotide sequence: TGTGCCAGCAGCTTGGTGAGGACTGAAGCTTTCTTT. Translating gives CASSLVRTEAFF.

The chain combines TRBV5-4 with TRBJ2-7; TRBD2 matches 7 bases. With V trimmed by 5 bases and J by 6 bases, 11 bases remained unmatched. This CDR3 region has 14 residues. CDR1 SGHNT and CDR2 YYREEE come from the germline V gene (reference sequence). In DNA form, the CDR3 reads TGTGCCAGCAGTCCCGGGGGGAGGAATGCCGAGCAGTACTTC. Amino acids: CASSPGGRNAEQYF.

The chain couples TRBV5-3 to TRBJ1-5; possible D gene TRBD1, 6 bases. TRBV5-3 is noted as an ORF with a role that remains uncertain. V was clipped by 1 base and J by 7 bases, with 9 bases between them. This CDR3 comprises 13 residues. The CDR3, as DNA: TGTGCCAGAAGCTTGAGCAGGGGACAGCCCCAGCATTTT. It specifies CARSLSRGQPQHF.

This sequence joins TRBV19 and TRBJ1-1, with D possibly being TRBD1 (6 bases). Germline V gene sequence: CDR1 LNHDA, CDR2 SQIVND (reference sequence). V dropped 4 bases and J dropped 2 bases, with 14 bases sitting between them. The CDR3 runs 15 residues. The chain's CDR3 is CASSTTGMTNTEAFF. The CDR3 nucleotides are TGTGCCAGTAGTACCACAGGGATGACTAACACTGAAGCTTTCTTT.

This clone came up once. The J gene is TRBJ2-1, the V gene TRBV28, with TRBD2 matching 8 bases. CDR3 length: 17 residues. The trim removed 5 bases at V and 3 bases at J, leaving 12 bases unmatched. Germline V CDR1 and CDR2: MDHEN, SYDVKM. The CDR3 DNA sequence: TGTGCCAGCAGTGCCGTACGAGCGGGAGTAAGCTACAATGAGCAGTTCTTC. It yields the protein CASSAVRAGVSYNEQFF.

Concerning this clone: The germline gene is not matched at one end of the junction; a read error may be the cause. This chain joins TRBV5-1 and TRBJ1-2; TRBD1 matches at 9 bases. CDR3 length equals 13 residues. Looked up from germline, CDR1 is SGHRS and CDR2 is YFSETQ. CDR3 DNA sequence: TGCGCCGGCAGCCTAGGGACAGGGAGTGGCTACACCTTC. It yields the protein CAGSLGTGSGYTF.

The gene calls are TRBV7-3 and TRBJ2-1; no firm D call. Trimming took 9 bases from V and 7 from J, leaving 13 bases between them. Germline V gene sequence: CDR1 SGHTA, CDR2 FQGTGA. The CDR3 covers 12 residues. DNA of the CDR3: TGTGCCAGAAGAAGAAGCCCGAATGAGCAGTTCTTC. Translating gives CARRRSPNEQFF.

Here the CDR3 DNA reads TGCGCCAGCAGCTTCCTAGCCTTTAGCACAGATACGCAGTATTTT. It encodes CASSFLAFSTDTQYF. This chain connects TRBV5-1 to TRBJ2-3; D may be TRBD2 (5 bases). Between the trimmed V and J ends, which lost 2 bases and 0 bases, there was a span of 10 bases. Germline CDR1 is SGHRS and CDR2 is YFSETQ. This CDR3 comprises 15 residues. Drawing the rest from reference TRBV5-1 and TRBJ2-3, the complete variable domain is KAGVTQTPRYLIKTRGQQVTLSCSPISGHRSVSWYQQTPGQGLQFLFEYFSETQRNKGNFPGRFSGRQFSNSRSEMNVSTLELGDSALYLCASSFLAFSTDTQYFGPGTRLTVL.

The chain combines TRBV4-1 with TRBJ1-5; D remains ambiguous. Trimming left V 3 bases short and J 5 bases short, with 8 bases between. There are 13 residues in the CDR3. Germline CDR1 MGHRA, CDR2 YSYEKL. CDR3 DNA sequence: TGCGCCAGCAGCCAGCAGGACTATCAGCCCCAGCATTTT. This codes for CASSQQDYQPQHF.

The chain uses TRBV30 and TRBJ1-2; D possibly corresponds to TRBD1 (6 bases). Germline CDR1 GTSNPN, CDR2 SVGIG (reference sequence). The CDR3 has 16 amino acids. V was shortened by 3 bases and J by 4 bases, with 21 bases between the two germline ends. The CDR3 sequence is CAWSDSSGASIYGYTF. In DNA form, the CDR3 reads TGTGCCTGGAGCGACTCGTCAGGGGCGTCCATCTATGGCTACACCTTC.

This clone was found a few times. J is TRBJ2-7 and V is TRBV5-1, with TRBD1 matching over 9 bases. The CDR3 spans 16 residues. The germline CDR1 and CDR2 sequences are SGHRS and YFSETQ. V shed 0 bases and J 3 bases; nucleotides not matched to a gene: 7. Here the CDR3 DNA reads TGCGCCAGCAGCTTGGGAATGGACAGGGGAGTCTACGAGCAGTACTTC. This codes for CASSLGMDRGVYEQYF.

This chain links TRBV5-1 with TRBJ1-1; possibly TRBD1 for D (5 bases). Trimming stripped 0 bases from V and 2 bases from J, with 8 bases between. The CDR3 extends over 14 amino acids. Looked up from germline, CDR1 is SGHRS and CDR2 is YFSETQ. Here the CDR3 reads CASSLVRGNTEAFF. The CDR3 DNA sequence: TGCGCCAGCAGCTTGGTAAGGGGAAACACTGAAGCTTTCTTT.

The rearrangement joins TRBV9 to TRBJ2-3, with 9 nucleotides matching TRBD2. CDR3 length: 19 residues. Germline values: CDR1 SGDLS, CDR2 YYNGEE. The ends lost 0 bases at V and 0 bases at J; junction bases unmatched: 11. As DNA, the CDR3 is TGTGCCAGCAGCGTAGGGCTAGCGGGGCTTCACTCTAGCACAGATACGCAGTATTTT. As protein: CASSVGLAGLHSSTDTQYF.